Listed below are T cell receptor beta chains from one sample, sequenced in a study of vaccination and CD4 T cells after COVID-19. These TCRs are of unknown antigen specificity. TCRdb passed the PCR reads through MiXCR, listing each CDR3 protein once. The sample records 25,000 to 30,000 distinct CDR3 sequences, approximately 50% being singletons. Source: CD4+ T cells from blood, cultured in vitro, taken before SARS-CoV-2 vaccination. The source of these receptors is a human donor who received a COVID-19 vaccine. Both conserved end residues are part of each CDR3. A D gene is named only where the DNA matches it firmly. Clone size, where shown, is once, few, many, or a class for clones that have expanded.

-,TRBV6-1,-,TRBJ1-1,CASKDRENTEAFF,TGTGCCAGCAAAGACCGAGAGAACACTGAAGCTTTCTTT
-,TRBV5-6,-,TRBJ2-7,CASSLLYREVHEQYF,TGTGCCAGCAGCTTGTTGTACAGGGAGGTTCACGAGCAGTACTTC
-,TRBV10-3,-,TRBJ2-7,CAISSGQSYEQYF,TGTGCCATCAGTTCGGGACAATCCTACGAGCAGTACTTC
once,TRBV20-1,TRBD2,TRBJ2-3,CSARAGTSGSLSQTDTQYF,TGCAGTGCTAGAGCCGGGACTAGCGGGTCCCTGAGCCAAACAGATACGCAGTATTTT
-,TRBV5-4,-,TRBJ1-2,CASSSQYSAEFYGYTF,TGTGCCAGCAGCTCTCAGTATTCCGCGGAGTTCTATGGCTACACCTTC
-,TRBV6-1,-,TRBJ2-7,CASSAKTFGEGSSYEQYF,TGTGCCAGCAGTGCCAAGACCTTCGGGGAAGGTTCGTCCTACGAGCAGTACTTC
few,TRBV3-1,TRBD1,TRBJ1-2,CASSPRSTGRYGYTF,TGTGCCAGCAGCCCGAGGTCGACAGGGAGGTATGGCTACACCTTC
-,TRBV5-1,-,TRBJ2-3,CASREPAGTQYF,TGCGCCAGCAGGGAACCTGCGGGTACGCAGTATTTT
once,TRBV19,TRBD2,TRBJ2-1,CASTPRRGGSYNEQFF,TGTGCCAGTACCCCACGCCGGGGGGGCTCCTACAATGAGCAGTTCTTC
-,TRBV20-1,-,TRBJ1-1,CSARDLMSTEAFF,TGCAGTGCTAGAGATCTTATGTCCACTGAAGCTTTCTTT
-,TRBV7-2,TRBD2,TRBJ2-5,CASSLRREGFGTQYF,TGTGCCAGCAGCCTGAGAAGGGAGGGATTCGGGACCCAGTACTTC
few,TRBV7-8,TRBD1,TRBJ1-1,CASSSAGGQAFF,TGTGCCAGCAGCTCGGCAGGGGGCCAAGCTTTCTTT
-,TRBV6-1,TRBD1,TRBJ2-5,CASNRGYQETQYF,TGTGCCAGCAACAGGGGGTACCAAGAGACCCAGTACTTC
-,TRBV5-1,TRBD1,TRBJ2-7,CASSDRASYEQYF,TGCGCCAGCTCTGACAGGGCGTCCTACGAGCAGTACTTC
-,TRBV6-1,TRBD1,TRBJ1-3,CASSRSGIQGAGNTIYF,TGTGCCAGCAGTCGCTCCGGCATCCAGGGGGCTGGAAACACCATATATTTT
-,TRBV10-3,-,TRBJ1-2,CAIDNSQGSYGYTF,TGTGCCATTGATAACTCCCAGGGTTCATATGGCTACACCTTC
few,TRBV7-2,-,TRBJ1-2,CASSLASGTQGYGYTF,TGTGCCAGCAGCTTAGCTTCCGGGACACAAGGATATGGCTACACCTTC
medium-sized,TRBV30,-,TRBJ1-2,CAWSFDSTDANYGYTF,TGTGCCTGGAGTTTCGACTCCACCGACGCTAACTATGGCTACACCTTC
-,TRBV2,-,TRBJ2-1,CASSGKGKDNEQFF,TGTGCCAGCAGTGGCAAGGGAAAGGACAATGAGCAGTTCTTC
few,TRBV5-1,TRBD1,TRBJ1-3,CASSLGTGGNTIYF,TGCGCCAGCAGCTTGGGGACAGGAGGAAACACCATATATTTT
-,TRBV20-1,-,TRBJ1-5,CSARARGQPQHF,TGCAGTGCTAGAGCACGCGGTCAGCCCCAGCATTTT
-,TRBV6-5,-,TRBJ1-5,CASSYRGNQPQHF,TGTGCCAGCAGTTACCGTGGGAATCAGCCCCAGCATTTT
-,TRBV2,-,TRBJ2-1,CASKELRLRSSYNEQFF,TGTGCCAGCAAGGAATTACGACTTCGCAGCTCCTACAATGAGCAGTTCTTC
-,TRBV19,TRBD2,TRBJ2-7,CASSRTQRGDGYEQYF,TGTGCCAGTAGTAGGACCCAGCGGGGGGATGGCTACGAGCAGTACTTC
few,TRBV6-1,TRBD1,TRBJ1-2,CASRNWDRSSGGYTF,TGTGCCAGCAGAAACTGGGACAGGTCCAGCGGGGGCTACACCTTC
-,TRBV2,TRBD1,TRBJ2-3,CASSVHRTGGATDTQYF,TGTGCCAGCAGTGTTCACCGGACAGGGGGCGCCACAGATACGCAGTATTTT
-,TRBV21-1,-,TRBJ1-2,CASSKALFPGGTGLVYGYTF,TGTGCCAGCAGCAAAGCCCTCTTCCCGGGCGGTACAGGGTTAGTCTATGGCTACACCTTC